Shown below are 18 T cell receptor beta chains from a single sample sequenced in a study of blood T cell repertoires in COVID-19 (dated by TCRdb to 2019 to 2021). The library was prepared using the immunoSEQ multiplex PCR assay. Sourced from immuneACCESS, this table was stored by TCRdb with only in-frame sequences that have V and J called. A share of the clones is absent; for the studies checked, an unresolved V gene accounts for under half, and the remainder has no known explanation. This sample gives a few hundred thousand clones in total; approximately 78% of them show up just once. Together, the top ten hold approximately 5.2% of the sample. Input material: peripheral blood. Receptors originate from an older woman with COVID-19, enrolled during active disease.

This CDR3 reads CASSYGRGVQPQHF. The DNA for the CDR3 is TGTGCCAGCAGTTACGGCAGGGGAGTTCAGCCCCAGCATTTT. This chain links TRBV6-2 or TRBV6-3 with TRBJ1-5; TRBD1 is a possible D gene (6 bases). Germline assignment: CDR1 MNHEY and CDR2 SVGEGT. This CDR3 has 14 residues. Trimming shortened V by 2 bases and J by 6 bases, and 11 bases separated the two germline ends.

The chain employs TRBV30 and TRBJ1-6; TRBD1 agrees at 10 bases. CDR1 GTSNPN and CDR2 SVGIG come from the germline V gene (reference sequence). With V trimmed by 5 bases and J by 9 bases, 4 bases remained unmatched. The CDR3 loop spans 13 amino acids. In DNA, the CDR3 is TGTGCCTGGCGAGGACAGGGGGGTTCACCCCTCCACTTT. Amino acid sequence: CAWRGQGGSPLHF. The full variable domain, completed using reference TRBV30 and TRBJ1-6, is SQTIHQWPATLVQPVGSPLSLECTVEGTSNPNLYWYRQAAGRGLQLLFYSVGIGQISSEVPQNLSASRPQDRQFILSSKKLLLSDSGFYLCAWRGQGGSPLHFGNGTRLTVT.

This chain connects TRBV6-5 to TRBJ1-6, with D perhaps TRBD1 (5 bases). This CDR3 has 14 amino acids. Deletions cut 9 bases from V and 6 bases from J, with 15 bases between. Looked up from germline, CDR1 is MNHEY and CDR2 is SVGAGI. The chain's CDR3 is CASQGLGSNSPLHF. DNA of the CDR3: TGTGCCAGTCAGGGATTGGGGTCTAATTCACCCCTCCACTTT.

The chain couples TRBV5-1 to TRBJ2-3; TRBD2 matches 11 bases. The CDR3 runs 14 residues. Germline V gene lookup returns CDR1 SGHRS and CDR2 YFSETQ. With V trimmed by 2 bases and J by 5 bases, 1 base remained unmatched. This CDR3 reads CASSLLAGVDTQYF. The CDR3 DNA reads TGCGCCAGCAGCTTACTAGCGGGGGTAGATACGCAGTATTTT.

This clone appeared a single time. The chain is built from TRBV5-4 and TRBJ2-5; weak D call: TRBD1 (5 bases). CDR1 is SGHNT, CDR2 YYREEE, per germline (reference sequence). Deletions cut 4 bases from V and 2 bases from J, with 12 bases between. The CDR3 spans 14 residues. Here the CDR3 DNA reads TGTGCCAGCAGCCCCCGACAGCTACAAGAGACCCAGTACTTC. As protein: CASSPRQLQETQYF.

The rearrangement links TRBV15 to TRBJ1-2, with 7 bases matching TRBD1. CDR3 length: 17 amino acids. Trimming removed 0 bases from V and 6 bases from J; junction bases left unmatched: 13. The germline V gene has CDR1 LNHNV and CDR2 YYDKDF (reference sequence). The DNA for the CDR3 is TGTGCCACCAGCAGAGATCTCTTCGGGACAGTCTCCAATGGCTACACCTTC. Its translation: CATSRDLFGTVSNGYTF.

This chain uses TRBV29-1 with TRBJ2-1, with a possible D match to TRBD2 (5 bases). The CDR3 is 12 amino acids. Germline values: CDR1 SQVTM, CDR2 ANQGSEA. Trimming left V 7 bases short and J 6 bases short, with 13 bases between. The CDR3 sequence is CSAHRDSNEQFF. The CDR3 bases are TGCAGCGCACACCGGGATTCCAATGAGCAGTTCTTC.

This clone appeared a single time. CDR3 amino acids: CASSLVAGKPQHF. In DNA form, the CDR3 reads TGTGCCAGCAGCTTAGTCGCAGGGAAGCCCCAGCATTTT. The chain couples TRBV7-2 to TRBJ1-5, with D perhaps matching TRBD1 (5 bases). V lost 1 base to trimming and J lost 8 bases, with 9 bases between them. The CDR3 spans 13 residues. Looked up from germline, CDR1 is SGHTA and CDR2 is FQGNSA.

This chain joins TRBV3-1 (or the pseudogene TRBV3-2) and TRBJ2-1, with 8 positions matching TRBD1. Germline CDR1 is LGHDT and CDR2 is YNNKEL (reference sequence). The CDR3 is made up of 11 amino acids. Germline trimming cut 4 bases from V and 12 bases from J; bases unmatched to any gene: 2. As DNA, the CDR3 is TGTGCCAGCAGCCTTGACAGGGGGCAGTTCTTC. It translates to CASSLDRGQFF.

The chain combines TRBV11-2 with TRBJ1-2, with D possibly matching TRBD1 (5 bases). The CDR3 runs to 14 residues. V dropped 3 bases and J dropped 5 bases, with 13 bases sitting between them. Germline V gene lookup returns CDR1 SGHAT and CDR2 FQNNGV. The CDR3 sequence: CASSLRDWGYGYTF. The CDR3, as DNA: TGTGCCAGCAGCTTGCGGGACTGGGGATATGGCTACACCTTC. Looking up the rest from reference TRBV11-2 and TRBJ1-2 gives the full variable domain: EAGVAQSPRYKIIEKRQSVAFWCNPISGHATLYWYQQILGQGPKLLIQFQNNGVVDDSQLPKDRFSAERLKGVDSTLKIQPAKLEDSAVYLCASSLRDWGYGYTFGSGTRLTVV.

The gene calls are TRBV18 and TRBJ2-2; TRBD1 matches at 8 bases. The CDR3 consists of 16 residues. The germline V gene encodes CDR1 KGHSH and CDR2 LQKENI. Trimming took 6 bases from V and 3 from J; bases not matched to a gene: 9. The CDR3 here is CASSPGQVGDTGELFF. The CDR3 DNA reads TGTGCCAGCTCGCCGGGACAGGTTGGGGACACCGGGGAGCTGTTTTTT.

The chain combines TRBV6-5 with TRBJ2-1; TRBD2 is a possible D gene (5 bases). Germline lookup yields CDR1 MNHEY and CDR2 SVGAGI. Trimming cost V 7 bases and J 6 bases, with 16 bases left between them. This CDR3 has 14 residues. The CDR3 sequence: CASMKRPSLNEQFF. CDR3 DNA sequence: TGTGCCAGCATGAAGCGGCCATCCCTCAATGAGCAGTTCTTC.

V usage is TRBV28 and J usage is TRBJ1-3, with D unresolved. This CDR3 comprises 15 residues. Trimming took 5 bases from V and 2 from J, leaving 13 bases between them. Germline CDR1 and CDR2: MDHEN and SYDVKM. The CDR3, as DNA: TGTGCCAGCAGTCTCACCAGCGCTACTGGAAACACCATATATTTT. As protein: CASSLTSATGNTIYF.

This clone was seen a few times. The CDR3 coding sequence is TGTGCCAGCAGTTACGAGGTCAGCAATCAGCCCCAGCATTTT. Its protein product is CASSYEVSNQPQHF. The chain uses TRBV6-2 or TRBV6-3 and TRBJ1-5; D gene uncertain. The germline V and J ends were trimmed by 2 bases and 1 base, with 6 bases remaining between them. Germline CDR1 is MNHEY and CDR2 is SVGEGT. The CDR3 sequence is 14 residues long.

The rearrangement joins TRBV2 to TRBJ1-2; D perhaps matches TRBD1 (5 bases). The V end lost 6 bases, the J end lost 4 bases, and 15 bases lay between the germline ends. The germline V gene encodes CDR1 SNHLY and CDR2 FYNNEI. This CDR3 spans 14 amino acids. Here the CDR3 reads CASSPLTVSYGYTF. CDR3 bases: TGTGCCAGCAGCCCCTTGACAGTTAGCTATGGCTACACCTTC.

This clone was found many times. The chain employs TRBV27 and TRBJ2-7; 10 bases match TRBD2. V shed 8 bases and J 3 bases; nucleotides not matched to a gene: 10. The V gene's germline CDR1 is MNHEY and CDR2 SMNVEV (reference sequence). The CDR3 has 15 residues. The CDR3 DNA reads TGTGCCAGCCGGGAAGGGGCTAGCGGGAGCTACGAGCAGTACTTC. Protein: CASREGASGSYEQYF.

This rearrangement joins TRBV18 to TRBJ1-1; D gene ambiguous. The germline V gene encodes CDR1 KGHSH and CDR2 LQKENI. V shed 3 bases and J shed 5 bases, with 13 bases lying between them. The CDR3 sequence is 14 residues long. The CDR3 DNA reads TGTGCCAGCTCACCTCGCACGGCGGTAACTGAAGCTTTCTTT. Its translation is CASSPRTAVTEAFF.

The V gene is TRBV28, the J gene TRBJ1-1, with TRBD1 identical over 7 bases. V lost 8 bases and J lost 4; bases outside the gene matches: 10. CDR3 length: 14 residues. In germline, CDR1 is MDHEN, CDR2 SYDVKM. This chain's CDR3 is CASGKGARGTEAFF. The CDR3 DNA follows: TGTGCCAGCGGTAAGGGGGCAAGAGGCACTGAAGCTTTCTTT.